The 25 T cell receptor beta chains listed next were all sequenced from one sample in a study of blood T cell repertoires in COVID-19. The table came from immunoSEQ multiplex PCR; TCRdb's copy has only in-frame clones and leaves some out. This table holds about 260,000 clones, roughly 88% found once. The sequenced sample was PBMCs or T cells enriched from blood (not recorded which). These receptors were obtained from a woman between 35 and 50 years old with acute COVID-19.

The V gene is TRBV25-1, the J gene TRBJ2-4; 8 nucleotides match TRBD1. The CDR3 covers 13 residues. Germline V gene lookup returns CDR1 MGHDK and CDR2 SYGVNS. J was trimmed by 5 bases and V by 4 bases; bases with no gene match: 1. The CDR3 reads CASSADRENIQYF. CDR3 DNA: TGTGCCAGCAGTGCGGACAGGGAAAACATTCAGTACTTC.

V usage is TRBV7-8 and J usage is TRBJ2-7; possibly TRBD2 for D (5 bases). The CDR3 runs to 15 residues. CDR1 and CDR2 from the germline V gene are SGHVS and FQNEAQ. V lost 5 bases and J lost 0, with 14 bases in between. Here the CDR3 reads CASSPLRGPSYEQYF. The CDR3, as DNA: TGTGCCAGCAGCCCGCTGCGCGGGCCCTCCTACGAGCAGTACTTC.

The V call is TRBV18, the J call TRBJ1-6; the D gene is possibly TRBD1 (6 bases). The CDR3 is made up of 15 amino acids. Germline V gene lookup returns CDR1 KGHSH and CDR2 LQKENI. V lost 3 bases, J lost 5 bases, and 11 bases lay in between. DNA for the CDR3: TGTGCCAGCTCACCGGTGCAGGGGAATAATTCACCCCTCCACTTT. Its protein product is CASSPVQGNNSPLHF.

The genes are TRBV14 and TRBJ2-3; TRBD2 matches at 15 bases. CDR3 size: 15 residues. CDR1 is SGHDN, CDR2 FVKESK, per germline. V was clipped by 11 bases and J by 2 bases; unmatched bases: 5. CDR3 protein: CAPRTSGRATDTQYF. CDR3 nucleotides: TGTGCCCCTAGGACTAGCGGGAGGGCCACAGATACGCAGTATTTT.

The chain is built from TRBV5-1 and TRBJ2-5, with a possible D match to TRBD1 (6 bases). Trimming cost V 0 bases and J 5 bases, with 8 bases left between them. Germline CDR1 reads SGHRS; CDR2 reads YFSETQ. The length of the CDR3 is 13 residues. The DNA of the CDR3 is TGCGCCAGCAGCTTGGCAGGGGATGAGACCCAGTACTTC. Translating it yields CASSLAGDETQYF.

This chain uses TRBV18 with TRBJ1-1, with D perhaps matching TRBD1 (6 bases). This CDR3 is built from 14 residues. Trimming took 2 bases from V and 5 from J, leaving 12 bases between them. The germline gives CDR1 KGHSH, CDR2 LQKENI. The CDR3 is CASSPGTKRTEAFF. In nucleotides, the CDR3 is TGTGCCAGCTCACCAGGGACAAAGAGGACTGAAGCTTTCTTT.

The V gene is TRBV11-3, the J gene TRBJ2-3, with D unclear. V gave up 5 bases and J gave up 1 base, with 7 bases separating them. CDR1 is SGHNT, CDR2 YENEEA, per germline. The CDR3 sequence is 13 residues long. The CDR3 DNA is TGTGCCAGCAGCCTACGCCGCACAGATACGCAGTATTTT. Translation gives CASSLRRTDTQYF. Supplemented by reference TRBV11-3 and TRBJ2-3, the full variable domain reads EAGVVQSPRYKIIEKKQPVAFWCNPISGHNTLYWYLQNLGQGPELLIRYENEEAVDDSQLPKDRFSAERLKGVDSTLKIQPAELGDSAVYLCASSLRRTDTQYFGPGTRLTVL.

The V call is TRBV7-2, the J call TRBJ2-5, with 7 bases identical to TRBD1. CDR1 is SGHTA and CDR2 is FQGNSA in the germline V gene. This CDR3 has 15 residues. The J segment lost 4 bases and the V segment lost 2 bases, leaving 7 bases of the junction unmatched. The CDR3 bases are TGTGCCAGCAGCTTATGGGACAGACAGGGAGAGACCCAGTACTTC. This sequence encodes CASSLWDRQGETQYF.

CDR3 loop: CASSPTGLVQPQHF. The CDR3 region has the DNA TGTGCCAGCAGCCCGACAGGGCTAGTCCAGCCCCAGCATTTT. The chain recombines TRBV2 with TRBJ1-5; 7 nucleotides match TRBD1. The V segment lost 6 bases and the J segment 7 bases; nucleotides outside the gene matches: 9. Germline loops: CDR1 SNHLY, CDR2 FYNNEI. This CDR3 has 14 amino acids.

This clone was recorded only once. J is TRBJ2-1 and V is TRBV11-3, with 8 bases aligning to TRBD2. CDR3 size: 16 residues. Unmatched junction bases numbered 6, after V lost 5 bases and J lost 0 bases. Per the germline V gene, CDR1 is SGHNT and CDR2 is YENEEA. The chain's CDR3 is CASSIRGTSSYNEQFF. In DNA form, the CDR3 reads TGTGCCAGCAGCATACGAGGGACTAGCTCCTACAATGAGCAGTTCTTC.

The chain employs TRBV18 and TRBJ2-5, with D unresolved. CDR1 KGHSH and CDR2 LQKENI come from the germline V gene. Trimming cost V 6 bases and J 3 bases, with 14 bases left between them. The CDR3 sequence is 14 residues long. The CDR3 is CASSIGVVEETQYF. The CDR3 DNA reads as TGTGCCAGCTCCATTGGAGTGGTAGAAGAGACCCAGTACTTC.

This sequence joins TRBV4-3 and TRBJ1-5; 7 bases are a match to TRBD1. From germline, CDR1 is LGHNA and CDR2 YSLEER. Trimming took 3 bases from V and 6 from J; bases not matched to a gene: 8. The CDR3 extends over 15 amino acids. As DNA, the CDR3 is TGCGCCAGCAGCCATGATCGACAGGGAAGTCAGCCCCAGCATTTT. Translated, it gives CASSHDRQGSQPQHF.

The chain couples TRBV9 to TRBJ2-4; D possibly corresponds to TRBD1 (5 bases). Germline V gives CDR1 SGDLS, CDR2 YYNGEE. The V end was cut by 0 bases, the J end by 7 bases, with 11 bases between. This CDR3 is built from 14 residues. This CDR3 is CASSVDPTENIQYF. Here the CDR3 DNA reads TGTGCCAGCAGCGTAGACCCGACAGAGAACATTCAGTACTTC.

This clone was detected once. A junction boundary mismatches the germline segment, possibly from a read error. The chain links TRBV27 to TRBJ2-1; 8 nucleotides match TRBD1. Germline assignment: CDR1 MNHEY and CDR2 SMNVEV (reference sequence). CDR3 length equals 13 residues. The CDR3 reads CGSGTGCPIGQFF. In DNA form, the CDR3 reads TGCGGCTCCGGGACAGGCTGTCCAATAGGGCAGTTCTTC.

The V gene is TRBV6-5, the J gene TRBJ1-1, with TRBD1 matching over 8 bases. Germline V gene lookup returns CDR1 MNHEY and CDR2 SVGAGI. J gave up 3 bases and V 0 bases, and 6 bases lay outside the gene matches. The CDR3 contains 16 residues. The CDR3 DNA reads TGTGCCAGCAGTTACTCGCGGACAGGGCCCGACACTGAAGCTTTCTTT. The encoded protein is CASSYSRTGPDTEAFF.

This chain uses TRBV5-1 with TRBJ2-1, with 7 positions matching TRBD2. With V trimmed by 0 bases and J by 8 bases, 5 bases remained unmatched. The germline CDR1 and CDR2 sequences are SGHRS and YFSETQ. The length of the CDR3 is 14 residues. The CDR3 nucleotides are TGCGCCAGCAGCTTGGGCGGGAGAGACGATGAGCAGTTCTTC. Amino acids: CASSLGGRDDEQFF.

V and J are TRBV6-5 and TRBJ1-4, with a weak D call TRBD1 (5 bases). This CDR3 has 12 residues. Germline V gene lookup returns CDR1 MNHEY and CDR2 SVGAGI. Between the trimmed V and J ends, which lost 7 bases and 8 bases, there was a span of 11 bases. The CDR3 coding sequence is TGTGCCAGCAAGGGGCGCTTGGAAAAACTGTTTTTT. It is translated as CASKGRLEKLFF.

The genes are TRBV15 and TRBJ1-4, with D tentatively TRBD1 (6 bases). CDR1 LNHNV and CDR2 YYDKDF come from the germline V gene (reference sequence). The length of the CDR3 is 16 residues. V lost 3 bases, J lost 8 bases, and 19 bases lay in between. The CDR3: CATSRGGQGHWEKLFF. DNA of the CDR3: TGTGCCACCAGCAGGGGGGGGCAGGGGCATTGGGAAAAACTGTTTTTT.

The CDR3 DNA follows: TGTGCCAGCAGTTCCTTGGGACAGGGGCTCGGCTACACCTTC. This translates into CASSSLGQGLGYTF. This chain connects TRBV6-2 or TRBV6-3 to TRBJ1-2, with 10 bases identical to TRBD1. The CDR3 is 14 residues long. J gave up 8 bases and V 4 bases, and 7 bases lay outside the gene matches. CDR1 MNHEY and CDR2 SVGEGT come from the germline V gene.

The CDR3 sequence is CASSMSGTGGFQHF. CDR3 coding DNA: TGTGCCAGCAGCATGTCCGGGACAGGGGGCTTTCAGCATTTT. This sequence joins TRBV7-2 and TRBJ1-5; TRBD1 agrees at 12 bases. The length of the CDR3 is 14 residues. Germline CDR1 is SGHTA and CDR2 is FQGNSA. J lost 13 bases, V lost 5 bases, and 9 bases had no gene match.

This clone was recorded once. The CDR3 DNA reads as TGTGCCAGCAGTTTGACTAGCTTAGAGACCCAGTACTTC. This codes for CASSLTSLETQYF. The chain recombines TRBV27 with TRBJ2-5; TRBD2 matches 7 bases. The CDR3 is 13 residues long. The germline gives CDR1 MNHEY, CDR2 SMNVEV (reference sequence). After removal of 3 bases from V and 4 bases from J, the junction contained 2 bases not matched to a gene.

V is TRBV7-9 and J is TRBJ1-5; the D gene is possibly TRBD1 (6 bases). V was cut by 5 bases and J by 0 bases, with 11 bases left in between. This CDR3 has 15 amino acids. Germline assignment: CDR1 SEHNR and CDR2 FQNEAQ (reference sequence). CDR3 sequence (DNA): TGTGCCAGCAGCCCAGAGGGGGATAGCAATCAGCCCCAGCATTTT. Translation: CASSPEGDSNQPQHF.

V usage is TRBV5-1 and J usage is TRBJ2-2, with unresolved D. This CDR3 region has 14 residues. CDR1 SGHRS and CDR2 YFSETQ come from the germline V gene. Trimming removed 2 bases at V and 5 bases at J, with 10 bases between. The CDR3 sequence: CASSFVTGTGELFF. The CDR3 DNA reads as TGCGCCAGCAGCTTTGTCACCGGGACCGGGGAGCTGTTTTTT.

The V gene is TRBV5-6, the J gene TRBJ2-3; 7 nucleotides match TRBD2. V was clipped by 4 bases and J by 0 bases; unmatched bases: 8. This CDR3 is 16 amino acids long. Germline V gene data show CDR1 as SGHDT and CDR2 as YYEEEE. The CDR3 bases are TGTGCCAGCAGCACCTCGGGGGGTCGGAGCACAGATACGCAGTATTTT. Translation gives CASSTSGGRSTDTQYF. Full variable domain (rest looked up from reference TRBV5-6 and TRBJ2-3): DAGVTQSPTHLIKTRGQQVTLRCSPKSGHDTVSWYQQALGQGPQFIFQYYEEEERQRGNFPDRFSGHQFPNYSSELNVNALLLGDSALYLCASSTSGGRSTDTQYFGPGTRLTVL.

The chain uses TRBV27 and TRBJ1-1; 7 positions agree with TRBD1. V gave up 5 bases and J gave up 0 bases; unmatched junction bases: 12. Germline assignment: CDR1 MNHEY and CDR2 SMNVEV (reference sequence). This CDR3 is 17 amino acids long. The chain's CDR3 is CASSPFRGQPMNTEAFF. The CDR3 bases are TGTGCCAGCAGTCCATTCCGGGGACAGCCTATGAACACTGAAGCTTTCTTT.